This entry lists 21 T cell receptor beta chains sequenced from one sample in a study of blood T cell repertoires in COVID-19. The assay was immunoSEQ multiplex PCR, and TCRdb's table has in-frame clones only and misses some. Of approximately 240,000 clones in the sample, about 93% were seen once. The specimen sequenced was peripheral blood. The receptor source for this set is a man between 25 and 39 years old with COVID-19, enrolled during active disease.

V usage is TRBV4-2 and J usage is TRBJ1-2, with unresolved D. The germline V and J ends were trimmed by 4 bases and 4 bases, with 13 bases remaining between them. The length of the CDR3 is 14 residues. Per germline, CDR1 LGHNA and CDR2 YNFKEQ. CDR3 coding DNA: TGTGCCAGCAGCCCCCCCGTGAACGGCTATGGCTACACCTTC. Translation: CASSPPVNGYGYTF.

The chain combines TRBV7-9 with TRBJ1-5, with TRBD1 matching over 10 bases. Trimming at V came to 3 bases and at J to 7 bases, leaving 3 bases not matched to a gene. The CDR3 length is 14 residues. The germline V gene encodes CDR1 SEHNR and CDR2 FQNEAQ (reference sequence). The chain's CDR3 is CASSFPDRGQPQHF. In DNA, the CDR3 is TGTGCCAGCAGCTTTCCGGACAGGGGGCAGCCCCAGCATTTT.

This chain connects TRBV18 to TRBJ1-6; the match to TRBD1 covers 7 bases. V lost 5 bases, J lost 7 bases, and 8 bases stayed unmatched. This CDR3 region has 15 residues. Germline-derived CDR1 and CDR2 are KGHSH and LQKENI. CDR3 residues: CASSKTGPGNSPLHF. The CDR3 nucleotides read TGTGCCAGCTCAAAGACAGGGCCGGGGAATTCACCCCTCCACTTT.

The rearrangement joins TRBV7-2 to TRBJ1-1; D call uncertain. The CDR3 covers 13 residues. The V and J ends lost 1 base and 1 base respectively, with 4 bases between them. Germline CDR1 and CDR2: SGHTA and FQGNSA. Here the CDR3 DNA reads TGTGCCAGCAGCTTAGACAGGAACACTGAAGCTTTCTTT. This codes for CASSLDRNTEAFF.

The chain carries TRBV2 and TRBJ2-3; no definite D call. The germline V gene has CDR1 SNHLY and CDR2 FYNNEI. The CDR3 totals 10 residues. V was pared by 5 bases and J by 6 bases, with 3 bases between. CDR3 amino acids: CASSLDTQYF. The CDR3 nucleotides read TGTGCCAGCAGTCTGGATACGCAGTATTTT.

The V gene is TRBV29-1, the J gene TRBJ2-7; 9 bases map to TRBD1. Per the germline V gene, CDR1 is SQVTM and CDR2 is ANQGSEA. Germline trimming cut 4 bases from V and 5 bases from J; bases unmatched to any gene: 15. The CDR3 extends over 16 amino acids. The DNA of the CDR3 is TGCAGCGTTGTTCGTCGGGACAGGGTTCTAGGAGACGAGCAGTACTTC. Its protein product is CSVVRRDRVLGDEQYF.

The V call is TRBV10-1, the J call TRBJ2-3; 8 bases are shared with TRBD2. This CDR3 spans 14 amino acids. In germline, CDR1 is WNHNN, CDR2 SYGVQD (reference sequence). V trimming: 2 bases; J trimming: 11 bases; junction bases outside the gene matches: 9. The CDR3 reads CASSEGLAGSGQYF. CDR3 nucleotides: TGCGCCAGCAGTGAGGGACTAGCCGGGAGTGGGCAGTATTTT.

The chain uses TRBV5-1 and TRBJ1-4; unclear D gene. Trimming stripped 2 bases from V and 2 bases from J, with 10 bases between. Germline loops: CDR1 SGHRS, CDR2 YFSETQ. The CDR3 is 15 residues long. Here the CDR3 DNA reads TGCGCCAGCAGCTTCCGGGGTCTCACTAATGAAAAACTGTTTTTT. Its translation is CASSFRGLTNEKLFF.

The V call is TRBV5-1, the J call TRBJ1-4, with D tentatively TRBD1 (5 bases). Trimming took 0 bases from V and 3 from J, leaving 9 bases between them. Per germline, CDR1 SGHRS and CDR2 YFSETQ. The CDR3 runs 15 residues. In DNA, the CDR3 is TGCGCCAGCAGCTTGGAGGGGAATCCTAATGAAAAACTGTTTTTT. Translation: CASSLEGNPNEKLFF.

The chain is built from TRBV3-1 (or the pseudogene TRBV3-2) and TRBJ2-1; TRBD2 matches at 7 bases. The CDR3 extends over 17 amino acids. From germline, CDR1 is LGHDT and CDR2 YNNKEL (reference sequence). Trimming took 1 base from V and 1 from J; bases not matched to a gene: 7. The CDR3 DNA reads TGTGCCAGCAGCCAAGGGAGCGGGGTAGTTTCCTACAATGAGCAGTTCTTC. This codes for CASSQGSGVVSYNEQFF.

This sequence joins TRBV7-9 and TRBJ2-5; D perhaps matches TRBD1 (6 bases). The CDR3 sequence is 14 residues long. V was clipped by 5 bases and J by 5 bases, with 15 bases between them. In germline, CDR1 is SEHNR, CDR2 FQNEAQ (reference sequence). CDR3 in DNA: TGTGCCAGCAGCCACAAGGTGGGGGCTGAGACCCAGTACTTC. It is translated as CASSHKVGAETQYF.

The chain uses TRBV7-2 and TRBJ1-6, with 7 bases lining up with TRBD1. Germline assignment: CDR1 SGHTA and CDR2 FQGNSA. The CDR3 is 17 amino acids. With V trimmed by 6 bases and J by 0 bases, 8 bases remained unmatched. CDR3 DNA sequence: TGTGCCAGCAGTCGTGACAGGGCGAGCTCCTATAATTCACCCCTCCACTTT. Translating it yields CASSRDRASSYNSPLHF.

The rearrangement uses TRBV12-3 or TRBV12-4 and TRBJ2-3, with TRBD1 identical over 7 bases. The J segment lost 6 bases and the V segment lost 4 bases, leaving 1 base of the junction unmatched. The CDR3 consists of 12 residues. The CDR3 is CASSYRGDTQYF. The CDR3 nucleotides read TGTGCCAGCAGTTACAGGGGCGATACGCAGTATTTT.

The rearrangement joins TRBV29-1 to TRBJ2-7, with 9 bases aligning to TRBD1. Germline loops: CDR1 SQVTM, CDR2 ANQGSEA. The CDR3 has 14 amino acids. Trimming cost V 5 bases and J 2 bases; bases outside gene matches: 7. The CDR3 sequence is CSVRRDRVAYEQYF. CDR3 in DNA: TGCAGCGTTAGACGGGACAGGGTTGCCTACGAGCAGTACTTC.

The V and J genes are TRBV7-9 and TRBJ2-3; the D is unclear. Trimming removed 10 bases at V and 0 bases at J, with 11 bases between. Germline loops: CDR1 SEHNR, CDR2 FQNEAQ (reference sequence). This CDR3 has 13 residues. The CDR3 is CATTPSSTDTQYF. The CDR3 nucleotides are TGTGCCACCACCCCCTCTAGCACAGATACGCAGTATTTT.

The rearrangement joins TRBV10-3 to TRBJ1-1, with a tentative D call TRBD1 (5 bases). This CDR3 is 13 amino acids long. The V end was cut by 6 bases, the J end by 3 bases, with 11 bases between. Per the germline V gene, CDR1 is ENHRY and CDR2 is SYGVKD. The CDR3 is CAIRPDRDTEAFF. In DNA form, the CDR3 reads TGTGCCATCAGACCTGACAGAGACACTGAAGCTTTCTTT.

CDR3 protein: CASSPGQTYNEQFF. CDR3 nucleotides: TGTGCCAGTAGTCCGGGACAGACCTACAATGAGCAGTTCTTC. The genes are TRBV19 and TRBJ2-1, with 7 positions matching TRBD1. Germline values: CDR1 LNHDA, CDR2 SQIVND (reference sequence). V was pared by 5 bases and J by 2 bases, with 3 bases of the junction left unmatched. The CDR3 covers 14 residues.

The rearrangement uses TRBV6-5 and TRBJ1-2, with TRBD1 matching over 7 bases. CDR3 length: 14 residues. With 6 bases clipped from V and 4 bases from J, the junction kept 8 bases outside the gene matches. Germline V CDR1 and CDR2: MNHEY, SVGAGI. CDR3 amino acids: CASRQGQRVYGYTF. The DNA of the CDR3 is TGTGCCAGCAGGCAGGGACAGAGAGTCTATGGCTACACCTTC.

V and J are TRBV5-1 and TRBJ1-6; 9 bases align to TRBD1. Germline-derived CDR1 and CDR2 are SGHRS and YFSETQ. The CDR3 runs to 17 residues. Trimming at V came to 4 bases and at J to 6 bases, leaving 11 bases not matched to a gene. The CDR3 DNA is TGCGCCAGCAGCCGGGACAGGGAGGTGTACGGTAATTCACCCCTCCACTTT. Its translation: CASSRDREVYGNSPLHF.

The gene calls are TRBV4-2 and TRBJ2-5; 8 bases fit TRBD2. In germline, CDR1 is LGHNA, CDR2 YNFKEQ. The junction had 8 bases not matched to a gene; V was cut back by 0 bases and J by 5 bases. CDR3 size: 16 residues. This chain's CDR3 is CASSQEYGGGWETQYF. DNA of the CDR3: TGTGCCAGCAGCCAAGAATATGGCGGGGGGTGGGAGACCCAGTACTTC.

This chain links TRBV4-2 with TRBJ2-7; TRBD2 agrees at 9 bases. Trimming took 1 base from V and 1 from J; bases not matched to a gene: 11. CDR1 and CDR2 from the germline V gene are LGHNA and YNFKEQ. This CDR3 comprises 18 residues. The CDR3 reads CASSQGSASGAKSYEQYF. The CDR3 nucleotides are TGTGCCAGCAGCCAAGGGTCAGCTAGCGGGGCTAAGTCCTACGAGCAGTACTTC.